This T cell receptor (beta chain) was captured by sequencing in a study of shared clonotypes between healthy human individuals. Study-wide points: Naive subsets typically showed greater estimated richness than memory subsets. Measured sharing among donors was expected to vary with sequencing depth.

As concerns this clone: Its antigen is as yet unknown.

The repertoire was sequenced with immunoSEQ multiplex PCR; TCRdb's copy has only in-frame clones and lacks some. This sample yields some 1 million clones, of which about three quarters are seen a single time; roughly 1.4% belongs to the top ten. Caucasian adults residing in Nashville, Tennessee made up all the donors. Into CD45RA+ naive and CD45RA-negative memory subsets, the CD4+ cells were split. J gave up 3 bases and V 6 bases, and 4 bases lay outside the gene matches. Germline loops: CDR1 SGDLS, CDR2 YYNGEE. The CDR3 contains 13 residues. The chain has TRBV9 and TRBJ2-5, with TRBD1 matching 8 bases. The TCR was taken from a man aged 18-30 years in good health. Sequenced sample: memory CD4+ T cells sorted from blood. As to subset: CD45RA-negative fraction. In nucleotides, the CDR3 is TGTGCCAGCAACCCGACAGGGGAAGAGACCCAGTACTTC. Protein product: CASNPTGEETQYF.